This T cell receptor beta chain originates from a study of T cells in Graves' hyperthyroidism and ophthalmopathy. From germline, CDR1 is SSHAT and CDR2 FNYEAQ (reference sequence). The CDR3 covers 14 residues. Participants, patients aged 18 to 65, had newly diagnosed hyperthyroidism with a duration under 2 months. Pregnant or lactating patients were excluded, as were those with uncontrolled infection or other autoimmune disease. This clonotype was observed a handful of times. Mismatch with germline at one junction end may stem from a read error. Template material for amplifying TCR beta CDR3 regions consisted of RNA transcripts. The study used the HTBI primer set for a first-round RT-PCR of the TCR CDR3. TCRdb reprocessed the multiplex PCR reads with MiXCR, giving one entry per CDR3 protein. This sample has approximately 370,000 distinct CDR3 sequences; approximately 18% occur once, and the top ten carry around 35%.

Sequencing used blood. This clonotype originated in a woman in her twenties or thirties with Graves' hyperthyroidism that later progressed to Graves' ophthalmopathy. V gene TRBV7-7 combines with J gene TRBJ2-2; no definite D call. As DNA, the CDR3 is TGTGCTAGCAGCTTTGCAGCGAACACCGGGGAGCTGTTTTTT. Translation gives CASSFAANTGELFF.